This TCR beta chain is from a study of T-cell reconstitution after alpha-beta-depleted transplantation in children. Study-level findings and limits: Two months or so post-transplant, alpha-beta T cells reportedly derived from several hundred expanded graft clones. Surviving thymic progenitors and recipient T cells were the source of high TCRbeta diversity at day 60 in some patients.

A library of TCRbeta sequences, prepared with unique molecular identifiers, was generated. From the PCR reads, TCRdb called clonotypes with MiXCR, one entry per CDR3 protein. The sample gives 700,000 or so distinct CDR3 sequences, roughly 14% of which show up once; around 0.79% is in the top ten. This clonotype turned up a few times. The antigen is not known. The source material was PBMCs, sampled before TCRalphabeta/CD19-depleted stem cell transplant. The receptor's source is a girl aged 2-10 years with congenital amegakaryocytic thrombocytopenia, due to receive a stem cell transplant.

CDR3 amino acids: CASSQVPAGNYEQYF. In nucleotides, the CDR3 is TGTGCCAGCAGCCAAGTTCCAGCAGGGAACTACGAGCAGTACTTC. The rearrangement uses TRBV3-1 and TRBJ2-7, with a tentative D call TRBD1 (5 bases). This CDR3 spans 15 amino acids. Trimming took off 1 base at V and 3 bases at J, with 13 bases between the two ends. CDR1 is LGHDT and CDR2 is YNNKEL in the germline V gene (reference sequence).